The 5 T cell receptor beta chains below all came from one sample that was sequenced in a study of T cell clones after liver transplantation. Produced via immunoSEQ multiplex PCR; TCRdb's table is partial and in-frame only. The sample yields more than 8,000 clones, 60% to 80% seen once. The source was CD8+ T cells from blood, collected before liver transplant. The receptor set was obtained from a human donor who received a liver transplant.

V is TRBV27 and J is TRBJ2-3; D call uncertain. Between the trimmed V and J ends, which lost 3 bases and 1 base, there was a span of 2 bases. The germline V gene encodes CDR1 MNHEY and CDR2 SMNVEV (reference sequence). CDR3 length: 12 residues. The CDR3 protein is CASSFRTDTQYF. As DNA, the CDR3 is TGTGCCAGCAGTTTTCGCACAGATACGCAGTATTTT.

This chain joins TRBV15 and TRBJ2-1; the match to TRBD2 covers 14 bases. CDR1 LNHNV and CDR2 YYDKDF come from the germline V gene (reference sequence). V lost 2 bases and J lost 8; bases outside the gene matches: 2. This CDR3 spans 15 amino acids. In DNA, the CDR3 is TGTGCCACCAGCAGACGGACTAGCGGGAGGTATGAGCAGTTCTTC. This encodes CATSRRTSGRYEQFF.

The chain uses TRBV7-3 and TRBJ2-7; 8 positions match TRBD2. The CDR3 sequence is 15 residues long. The V gene's germline CDR1 is SGHTA and CDR2 FQGTGA. Trimming cost V 3 bases and J 3 bases; bases outside gene matches: 7. DNA for the CDR3: TGTGCCAGCAGCTTTTACACTAGCGGCCGCTACGAGCAGTACTTC. It is translated as CASSFYTSGRYEQYF.

CDR3 in amino acids: CAWRDQGYTF. The DNA for the CDR3 is TGTGCCTGGAGGGACCAGGGCTACACCTTC. The V call is TRBV30, the J call TRBJ1-2; D remains ambiguous. The CDR3 is 10 amino acids. Germline values: CDR1 GTSNPN, CDR2 SVGIG (reference sequence). The V gene lost 3 bases and the J gene lost 8 bases, with 7 bases spanning the gap.

The CDR3 here is CASSLIDSGGFTYNEQFF. The CDR3 region has the DNA TGTGCCAGCAGCTTAATAGACTCAGGGGGCTTCACCTACAATGAGCAGTTCTTC. This rearrangement joins TRBV7-6 to TRBJ2-1; the match to TRBD1 covers 8 bases. The CDR3 runs to 18 residues. The J segment lost 2 bases and the V segment lost 2 bases, leaving 11 bases of the junction unmatched. CDR1 is SGHVS and CDR2 is FNYEAQ in the germline V gene.